This T cell receptor beta chain is drawn from a study of cytomegalovirus exposure and HLA in healthy donors. Study observations and caveats: A few chains linked to CMV were shown in vitro to be specific for CMV antigens. Cytomegalovirus-associated TCR beta chains were listed, numbering more than 150.

This CDR3 comprises 14 residues. The germline V gene has CDR1 MDHEN and CDR2 SYDVKM. V gave up 5 bases and J gave up 1 base, with 11 bases separating them. The method was immunoSEQ multiplex PCR; TCRdb's version includes in-frame clones alone and lacks a portion of them. The sample lists some 90,000 clones, about 96% occurring once. Points on this clone: Its target is unknown.

The sample comprised PBMCs. The chain carries TRBV28 and TRBJ1-1, with D maybe TRBD1 (5 bases). The TCR comes from a man between 18 and 29 years old in good health and CMV-seronegative. This CDR3 reads CASSPRTGNTEAFF. CDR3 nucleotide sequence: TGTGCCAGCAGTCCACGTACAGGGAACACTGAAGCTTTCTTT.